One sample yielded the 21 T cell receptor beta chains listed below, sequenced in a study of blood T cell repertoires in COVID-19. The method was immunoSEQ multiplex PCR; TCRdb's version includes in-frame clones alone and lacks a portion of them. The table records 50,000 to 70,000 clones, roughly four fifths of them present only once. What was sequenced was peripheral blood. The receptors shown here come from a man aged 80 or over with COVID-19, enrolled during active disease.

The V and J genes are TRBV9 and TRBJ2-1; 7 bases agree with TRBD1. Trimming took 4 bases from V and 6 from J; bases not matched to a gene: 4. CDR3 length equals 13 residues. CDR1 and CDR2 (germline): SGDLS, YYNGEE. CDR3 coding DNA: TGTGCCAGCAGCATAGACAGGGTCAATGAGCAGTTCTTC. Its protein is CASSIDRVNEQFF.

The chain employs TRBV5-4 and TRBJ2-3; TRBD2 matches at 8 bases. The CDR3 has 15 amino acids. The V gene end was trimmed by 0 bases and the J gene end by 2 bases; junction bases not matched to a gene: 2. In germline, CDR1 is SGHNT, CDR2 YYREEE (reference sequence). The CDR3 nucleotides read TGTGCCAGCAGCTTGGGACTAGCGTACACAGATACGCAGTATTTT. Its translation: CASSLGLAYTDTQYF.

This chain uses TRBV19 with TRBJ1-5; TRBD1 matches 8 bases. The V and J ends lost 7 bases and 0 bases, in that order; junction bases with no gene match: 8. Germline CDR1 LNHDA, CDR2 SQIVND (reference sequence). The CDR3 runs 16 residues. In DNA form, the CDR3 reads TGTGCCAGTAAGGTGACAGGGGAATATAGCAATCAGCCCCAGCATTTT. Amino acid sequence: CASKVTGEYSNQPQHF.

CDR3 residues: CASSYPQGYTEAFF. In DNA, the CDR3 is TGTGCCAGCAGTTACCCACAGGGTTACACTGAAGCTTTCTTT. This sequence joins TRBV6-2 or TRBV6-3 and TRBJ1-1; tentatively, D is TRBD1 (6 bases). V lost 2 bases, J lost 3 bases, and 10 bases lay in between. The CDR3 runs 14 residues. Germline V gene sequence: CDR1 MNHEY, CDR2 SVGEGT.

The gene calls are TRBV19 and TRBJ2-1; D is unclear. This CDR3 has 18 residues. V dropped 4 bases and J dropped 1 base, with 20 bases sitting between them. In germline, CDR1 is LNHDA, CDR2 SQIVND (reference sequence). DNA for the CDR3: TGTGCCAGTAGTACCCCGATGGGCTGGAAGATTTCCTACAATGAGCAGTTCTTC. Its translation is CASSTPMGWKISYNEQFF. Using reference TRBV19 and TRBJ2-1 for the parts outside the CDR3, the full variable domain is DGGITQSPKYLFRKEGQNVTLSCEQNLNHDAMYWYRQDPGQGLRLIYYSQIVNDFQKGDIAEGYSVSREKKESFPLTVTSAQKNPTAFYLCASSTPMGWKISYNEQFFGPGTRLTVL.

The genes are TRBV5-1 and TRBJ1-4; 7 nucleotides align to TRBD1. This CDR3 contains 14 residues. J gave up 8 bases and V 7 bases, and 11 bases lay outside the gene matches. The V gene's germline CDR1 is SGHRS and CDR2 YFSETQ. CDR3 bases: TGCGCCAGCGCTGGAAAGGGGGCAAAGGAAAAACTGTTTTTT. It yields the protein CASAGKGAKEKLFF.

This clone has only a few counts. The CDR3 DNA reads TGTGCCAGCAGTTTGGTCCGAGACAGGCCCCAGCATTTT. Protein sequence: CASSLVRDRPQHF. V usage is TRBV28 and J usage is TRBJ1-5; D possibly corresponds to TRBD1 (5 bases). The CDR3 runs 13 residues. V gave up 3 bases and J gave up 9 bases, with 12 bases separating them. Germline CDR1 is MDHEN and CDR2 is SYDVKM.

The V and J genes are TRBV30 and TRBJ2-1, with D possibly TRBD2 on 6 matching bases. This CDR3 is 15 amino acids long. In germline, CDR1 is GTSNPN, CDR2 SVGIG (reference sequence). Trimming removed 0 bases from V and 5 bases from J, with 14 bases in between. Written as DNA, the CDR3 is TGTGCCTGGAGTGTACTAAAATGGGGGGACAATGAGCAGTTCTTC. Protein sequence: CAWSVLKWGDNEQFF.

The chain is built from TRBV30 and TRBJ2-5, with 12 nucleotides matching TRBD2. The junction had 4 bases not matched to a gene; V was cut back by 1 base and J by 4 bases. The germline gives CDR1 GTSNPN, CDR2 SVGIG (reference sequence). The CDR3 runs 15 residues. The CDR3 DNA follows: TGTGCCTGGAGTGCCCGGACTAGCGGGGTAGAGACCCAGTACTTC. It translates to CAWSARTSGVETQYF. Full variable domain (outside the CDR3, taken from reference TRBV30 and TRBJ2-5): SQTIHQWPATLVQPVGSPLSLECTVEGTSNPNLYWYRQAAGRGLQLLFYSVGIGQISSEVPQNLSASRPQDRQFILSSKKLLLSDSGFYLCAWSARTSGVETQYFGPGTRLLVL.

This sequence joins TRBV10-3 and TRBJ1-4, with unresolved D. V was pared by 4 bases and J by 8 bases, with 11 bases between. This CDR3 comprises 13 residues. CDR1 and CDR2 (germline): ENHRY, SYGVKD. CDR3 loop: CAISGSEREKLFF. CDR3 in DNA: TGTGCCATCAGTGGCTCCGAGAGGGAAAAACTGTTTTTT.

This clone was seen only a few times. This chain joins TRBV5-1 and TRBJ1-2, with 9 nucleotides matching TRBD1. Trimming took 3 bases from V and 8 from J; bases not matched to a gene: 8. The germline V gene has CDR1 SGHRS and CDR2 YFSETQ. The CDR3 totals 14 residues. CDR3 region: CASSSPGQGVGYTF. For the CDR3, the DNA is TGCGCCAGCAGCTCCCCGGGACAGGGCGTGGGCTACACCTTC.

The V gene is TRBV7-3, the J gene TRBJ2-1; tentative D call: TRBD1 (6 bases). The germline gives CDR1 SGHTA, CDR2 FQGTGA. There are 13 residues in the CDR3. V lost 3 bases, J lost 8 bases, and 11 bases lay in between. The CDR3 region is CASSFTGTYEQFF. CDR3 nucleotide sequence: TGTGCCAGCAGCTTCACAGGGACCTATGAGCAGTTCTTC.

This chain joins TRBV24-1 and TRBJ1-5, with 8 bases identical to TRBD1. The germline CDR1 and CDR2 sequences are KGHDR and SFDVKD. V was clipped by 2 bases and J by 3 bases; unmatched bases: 8. The CDR3 has 17 residues. The CDR3 DNA reads TGTGCCACCAGTGATTCTTCCCAGGGGGCTTACAATCAGCCCCAGCATTTT. Encoded protein: CATSDSSQGAYNQPQHF.

The V and J genes are TRBV7-2 and TRBJ2-5, with D perhaps TRBD2 (5 bases). The V gene lost 5 bases and the J gene lost 2 bases, with 18 bases spanning the gap. Germline loops: CDR1 SGHTA, CDR2 FQGNSA. The CDR3 contains 16 residues. The CDR3 is CASSQRLNRPQETQYF. In nucleotides, the CDR3 is TGTGCCAGCAGCCAAAGACTAAACCGGCCTCAAGAGACCCAGTACTTC.

The chain uses TRBV20-1 and TRBJ2-7; 10 bases match TRBD2. With 3 bases clipped from V and 4 bases from J, the junction kept 6 bases outside the gene matches. The germline V gene has CDR1 DFQATT and CDR2 SNEGSKA (reference sequence). The CDR3 has 14 residues. As DNA, the CDR3 is TGCAGTGCTAGTACTAGCGGGATTGGGTACGAGCAGTACGTC. The encoded protein is CSASTSGIGYEQYV.

The sample holds a few counts of this clone. This chain joins TRBV9 and TRBJ2-5; D is possibly TRBD2 (6 bases). CDR3 length: 14 amino acids. Looked up from germline, CDR1 is SGDLS and CDR2 is YYNGEE. Deletions cut 3 bases from V and 2 bases from J, with 11 bases between. DNA of the CDR3: TGTGCCAGCAGCGGAGGAGGGACGCAAGAGACCCAGTACTTC. Translation gives CASSGGGTQETQYF.

The chain uses TRBV7-2 and TRBJ1-1, with 11 bases that match TRBD1. Per the germline V gene, CDR1 is SGHTA and CDR2 is FQGNSA. J lost 4 bases, V lost 4 bases, and 2 bases had no gene match. This CDR3 is built from 14 residues. CDR3 DNA: TGTGCCAGCAGCTCGGACAGGGGGCTCACTGAAGCTTTCTTT. It specifies CASSSDRGLTEAFF.

Here the CDR3 reads CSVEDSRWTGGNYGYTF. Written as DNA, the CDR3 is TGCAGCGTTGAAGATTCGCGCTGGACAGGGGGAAACTATGGCTACACCTTC. The genes are TRBV29-1 and TRBJ1-2, with TRBD1 matching 10 bases. Germline CDR1 reads SQVTM; CDR2 reads ANQGSEA. V shed 0 bases and J 2 bases; nucleotides not matched to a gene: 9. This CDR3 is built from 17 residues.

The rearrangement uses TRBV7-9 and TRBJ2-2; D perhaps matches TRBD2 (5 bases). V was clipped by 3 bases and J by 3 bases, with 11 bases between them. Germline CDR1 SEHNR, CDR2 FQNEAQ (reference sequence). This CDR3 has 15 amino acids. CDR3 nucleotides: TGTGCCAGCAGCTTGGGAGATCGGGACACCGGGGAGCTGTTTTTT. Translation gives CASSLGDRDTGELFF. The entire variable domain, with the rest obtained from reference TRBV7-9 and TRBJ2-2, is as follows: DTGVSQNPRHKITKRGQNVTFRCDPISEHNRLYWYRQTLGQGPEFLTYFQNEAQLEKSRLLSDRFSAERPKGSFSTLEIQRTEQGDSAMYLCASSLGDRDTGELFFGEGSRLTVL.

The chain couples TRBV7-2 to TRBJ2-1; tentative D call: TRBD2 (5 bases). The ends were cut back, 5 bases at V and 5 bases at J, with 13 bases in the middle. This CDR3 has 14 amino acids. The germline V gene has CDR1 SGHTA and CDR2 FQGNSA. As DNA, the CDR3 is TGTGCCAGCAGCACTTCCAGCGGCAACAATGAGCAGTTCTTC. This encodes CASSTSSGNNEQFF.

V usage is TRBV18 and J usage is TRBJ1-3; D may be TRBD1 (5 bases). CDR1 is KGHSH, CDR2 LQKENI, per germline. Trimming shortened V by 3 bases and J by 4 bases, and 13 bases separated the two germline ends. The CDR3 totals 15 residues. CDR3 sequence reads: CASSPSGTPGNTIYF. The CDR3 DNA follows: TGTGCCAGCTCACCGTCAGGGACTCCAGGAAACACCATATATTTT. Variable domain in full (rest from reference TRBV18 and TRBJ1-3): NAGVMQNPRHLVRRRGQEARLRCSPMKGHSHVYWYRQLPEEGLKFMVYLQKENIIDESGMPKERFSAEFPKEGPSILRIQQVVRGDSAAYFCASSPSGTPGNTIYFGEGSWLTVV.